This TCR beta chain is drawn from a study of regulatory and conventional T cells in RAG deficiency. Assay used: immunoSEQ multiplex PCR; TCRdb lists only in-frame clones, some missing. The sample holds roughly 10,000 clones, 90% to 95% seen once. With respect to this clone: The antigen is not known.

Deletions cut 6 bases from V and 1 base from J, with 12 bases between. The CDR3 runs 13 residues. Germline CDR1 and CDR2: SQVTM and ANQGSEA. Study findings and constraints: In Omenn syndrome, sorted "Tregs" may be peripherally activated cells. RAG-deficient patients showed markedly lower Shannon entropy and higher Simpson indices than control T-cell subsets. Omenn patients showed >80% Treg-Tconv overlap and shorter CDR3 lengths.

Conventional CD4+ T cells were sorted from blood as CD25-low CD127-high cells. The chain has TRBV29-1 and TRBJ1-1, with D uncertain. The sequence derives from a human donor with RAG deficiency presenting as severe combined immunodeficiency. What was sequenced was CD4+ effector T cells sorted from blood. CDR3 amino acids: CSVDKTGNTEAFF. The CDR3, as DNA: TGCAGCGTCGACAAGACGGGGAACACTGAAGCTTTCTTT.